This TCR beta chain derives from a study of blood T cell repertoires in COVID-19. In the study's own analysis: The authors estimated nucleated cell counts from reference gene primer amplification. TCRdb keeps only in-frame clones here, not all; method: immunoSEQ multiplex PCR. That table supplies the V and J calls and clone size; D and trimming were determined from the DNA. The table records around 230,000 clones, less than 85% of them present only once. Trimming took 0 bases from V and 10 from J; bases not matched to a gene: 7. The CDR3 sequence is 14 residues long. Germline values: CDR1 SGHAT, CDR2 FQNNGV.

The sequence was collected from an older woman with active or convalescent COVID-19. Sequenced input: peripheral blood. The chain recombines TRBV11-2 with TRBJ2-3, with 7 bases lining up with TRBD2. CDR3 in amino acids: CASSLDLVAGAQYF. The CDR3 DNA reads as TGTGCCAGCAGCTTAGATCTAGTGGCGGGGGCGCAGTATTTT.